This TCR beta chain was captured by sequencing in a study of T cells after yellow fever vaccination. Overall study: Low-cell-number fractions underwent preparation using SMART-Seq v4 Ultra Low Input.

This clonotype came up a few times. TCRdb re-derived calls from the 5' RACE reads in MiXCR, one entry per CDR3 protein. The top ten hold 15% of the sample, which has approximately 600,000 distinct CDR3 sequences, roughly 12% seen once. The CDR3 sequence is 15 residues long. Germline CDR1 and CDR2: MNHEY and SVGEGT. V shed 8 bases, J shed 6 bases, and the junction held 13 bases outside the gene matches. The genes are TRBV6-2 or TRBV6-3 and TRBJ2-7; the match to TRBD1 covers 10 bases. The sequence was obtained from a man aged 25 to 40 who received the YFV17D yellow fever vaccine. Here the sequenced sample was PBMCs, taken on the day of the yellow fever booster vaccination. This CDR3 reads CASHSRLTGGGEQYF. The CDR3 DNA follows: TGTGCCAGCCATTCCCGTCTGACAGGGGGCGGCGAGCAGTACTTC.